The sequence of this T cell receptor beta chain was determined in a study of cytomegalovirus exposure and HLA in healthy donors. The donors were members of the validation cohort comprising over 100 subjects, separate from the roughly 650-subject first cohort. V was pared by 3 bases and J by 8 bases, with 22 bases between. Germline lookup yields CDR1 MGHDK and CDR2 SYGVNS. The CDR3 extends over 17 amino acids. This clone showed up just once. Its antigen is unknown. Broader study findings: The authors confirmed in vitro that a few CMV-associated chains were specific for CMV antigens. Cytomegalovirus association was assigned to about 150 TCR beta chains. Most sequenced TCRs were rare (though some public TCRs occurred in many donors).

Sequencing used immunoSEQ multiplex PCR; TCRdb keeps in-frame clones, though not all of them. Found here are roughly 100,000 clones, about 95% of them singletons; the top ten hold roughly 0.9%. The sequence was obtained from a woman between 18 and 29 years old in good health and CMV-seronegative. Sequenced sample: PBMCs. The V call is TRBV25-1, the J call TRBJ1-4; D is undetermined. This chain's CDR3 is CASSDLVGGPTGEKLFF. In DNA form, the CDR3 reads TGTGCCAGCAGTGATTTGGTGGGTGGGCCGACGGGGGAAAAACTGTTTTTT.